Described below is a single T cell receptor beta chain sequence and its context. The CDR3 length is 16 residues. J was trimmed by 3 bases and V by 3 bases; bases with no gene match: 7. The germline CDR1 and CDR2 sequences are SGHRS and YFSETQ. The data are from a study of blood T cell repertoires in COVID-19. On the study more broadly: In each case, the material was cDNA or gDNA derived from T cells, B-cell-depleted T cells, or PBMCs.

Using immunoSEQ multiplex PCR, the repertoire was profiled, and TCRdb retains in-frame clones only, with some absent. Of 75,000 to 100,000 clones in the sample, around 87% were seen once. The sample comprised peripheral blood. This receptor was identified in a human donor in a cohort sampled during active COVID-19. This chain uses TRBV5-1 with TRBJ1-3; the match to TRBD1 covers 9 bases. CDR3 protein: CASSSTGGANGNTIYF. DNA of the CDR3: TGCGCCAGCAGCTCAACAGGGGGCGCCAATGGAAACACCATATATTTT.